Here is one T cell receptor (beta chain) with its context. Antigen: not known. These data are taken from a study of cytomegalovirus exposure and HLA in healthy donors. Findings and caveats of the study: A few chains linked to CMV were shown in vitro to be specific for CMV antigens. The authors listed 150 to 200 TCR beta chains as cytomegalovirus-associated.

The donors were members of the roughly 120-subject validation cohort (separate from the approximately 650-subject first cohort). The CDR3 length is 13 residues. CDR1 MNHNS and CDR2 SASEGT come from the germline V gene. Clones were read by immunoSEQ multiplex PCR, and TCRdb kept only the in-frame ones, dropping some. The sample has 150,000 to 200,000 clones; 85% are singletons. The sequenced material came from PBMCs. The genes are TRBV6-1 and TRBJ2-3, with TRBD1 matching over 8 bases. The clonotype originates from a man between 18 and 35 years old in good health and CMV-seropositive. The CDR3 loop reads CAGSRGLADTQYF. The DNA for the CDR3 is TGTGCAGGTTCCAGGGGGCTAGCAGATACGCAGTATTTT.